This T cell receptor (beta chain) was observed in a study of blood T cell repertoires in COVID-19. Turning to the study itself: Sites in the United States, Italy and Spain provided acute and convalescent COVID-19 samples. The cDNA or gDNA used as material had been derived from T cells, B-cell-depleted T cells, or PBMCs.

In the source study's methods: Estimated nucleated cell counts came from reference gene primer amplification. Here immunoSEQ multiplex PCR was the method, and the copy in TCRdb shows in-frame clones only, minus some. V, J and clone size were drawn from that table, and D and trimming were deduced from the DNA. The data hold 190,000 or so clones, with about 87% observed a single time. Germline lookup yields CDR1 KGHSH and CDR2 LQKENI. This CDR3 spans 17 amino acids. V lost 0 bases to trimming and J lost 0 bases, with 13 bases between them. Sequences were obtained from peripheral blood. V usage is TRBV18 and J usage is TRBJ2-3, with D perhaps TRBD2 (5 bases). The receptor comes from a man in his forties with active or convalescent COVID-19. The CDR3 here is CASSPPNQRISTDTQYF. CDR3 sequence (DNA): TGTGCCAGCTCACCACCCAACCAGCGGATAAGCACAGATACGCAGTATTTT.